The 27 T cell receptor beta chains below all came from one sample that was sequenced in a study of OX40 agonist ivuxolimab in advanced cancers. Produced via immunoSEQ multiplex PCR; TCRdb's table is partial and in-frame only. The sample carries some 87,000 clones, nearly 90% recorded once. The material sequenced was CD4+ or CD8+ T cells sorted from blood, taken in a trial of the OX40 agonist ivuxolimab. The receptors here all came from an adult with an advanced solid tumor such as melanoma, head and neck, liver or kidney cancer.

V is TRBV19 and J is TRBJ2-3; TRBD1 matches at 10 bases. Looked up from germline, CDR1 is LNHDA and CDR2 is SQIVND (reference sequence). The V and J ends lost 6 bases and 3 bases, in that order; junction bases with no gene match: 3. The CDR3 loop spans 14 amino acids. The CDR3 DNA sequence: TGTGCCAGTAGCGACAGGGGGCAAACAGATACGCAGTATTTT. It yields the protein CASSDRGQTDTQYF.

V gene TRBV4-2 combines with J gene TRBJ2-5; 7 positions agree with TRBD2. V was pared by 2 bases and J by 3 bases, with 15 bases of the junction left unmatched. The CDR3 loop spans 18 amino acids. Germline CDR1 is LGHNA and CDR2 is YNFKEQ. The CDR3 reads CASSQTGGEGVLKETQYF. CDR3 coding DNA: TGTGCCAGCAGCCAAACTGGGGGGGAGGGAGTTCTCAAAGAGACCCAGTACTTC.

J is TRBJ2-1 and V is TRBV29-1, with D unresolved. This CDR3 is 12 amino acids long. Trimming removed 0 bases from V and 6 bases from J, with 6 bases in between. The germline CDR1 and CDR2 sequences are SQVTM and ANQGSEA. The CDR3 DNA sequence: TGCAGCGTTGAAGAACCCCGCAATGAGCAGTTCTTC. Its translation: CSVEEPRNEQFF.

The chain employs TRBV11-2 and TRBJ2-3, with D unresolved. CDR1 SGHAT and CDR2 FQNNGV come from the germline V gene. V was clipped by 0 bases and J by 4 bases, with 8 bases between them. CDR3 length equals 14 residues. The CDR3 reads CASSLDGLPDTQYF. The CDR3 DNA follows: TGTGCCAGCAGCTTAGATGGCCTCCCAGATACGCAGTATTTT.

As regards this clone: Sequence at one end of the junction differs from germline and may be a read error. The CDR3 sequence: CASTYVVSGFYGYTF. The CDR3 nucleotides read TGTGCCAGCACTTACGTCGTATCCGGATTCTATGGCTACACCTTC. The rearrangement joins TRBV6-5 to TRBJ1-2; D remains unclear. CDR3 length: 15 amino acids. Per germline, CDR1 MNHEY and CDR2 SVGAGI.

The J gene is TRBJ2-2, the V gene TRBV25-1; 8 bases agree with TRBD1. The V segment lost 7 bases and the J segment 5 bases; nucleotides outside the gene matches: 3. Germline loops: CDR1 MGHDK, CDR2 SYGVNS. CDR3 size: 13 residues. This CDR3 reads CASTQGDTGELFF. The CDR3 region has the DNA TGTGCCAGCACACAGGGGGATACCGGGGAGCTGTTTTTT.

This clone has a handful of counts. The chain joins TRBV10-1 to TRBJ1-1; D unresolved. V lost 4 bases, J lost 0 bases, and 9 bases lay in between. This CDR3 is 14 amino acids long. Germline CDR1 WNHNN, CDR2 SYGVQD (reference sequence). The CDR3: CASSALGMNTEAFF. CDR3 DNA: TGCGCCAGCAGTGCTTTGGGCATGAACACTGAAGCTTTCTTT.

The chain joins TRBV6-1 to TRBJ1-4; no definite D call. Germline V gives CDR1 MNHNS, CDR2 SASEGT. This CDR3 spans 15 amino acids. Trimming took off 0 bases at V and 4 bases at J, with 9 bases between the two ends. The CDR3, as DNA: TGTGCCAGCAGTGAAGCTGGGCGAAATAATGAAAAACTGTTTTTT. Its translation: CASSEAGRNNEKLFF.

The genes are TRBV7-8 and TRBJ2-7; D gene uncertain. V was pared by 1 base and J by 4 bases, with 11 bases between. This CDR3 region has 14 residues. CDR1 and CDR2 (germline): SGHVS, FQNEAQ. CDR3 protein: CASSLGVNGYEQYF. The CDR3 DNA is TGTGCCAGCAGCTTAGGAGTGAATGGTTACGAGCAGTACTTC.

The chain uses TRBV29-1 and TRBJ2-7; the D is unclear. V was clipped by 4 bases and J by 2 bases, with 18 bases between them. Germline CDR1 and CDR2: SQVTM and ANQGSEA. The CDR3 is made up of 15 amino acids. CDR3 sequence: CSVGQAHIGTYEQYF. The CDR3 DNA follows: TGCAGCGTTGGACAAGCTCACATTGGGACCTACGAGCAGTACTTC.

The chain uses TRBV7-3 and TRBJ2-7; tentatively, D is TRBD2 (6 bases). The CDR3 runs to 14 residues. CDR1 and CDR2 from the germline V gene are SGHTA and FQGTGA. Trimming cost V 5 bases and J 1 base, with 12 bases left between them. The CDR3 protein is CASSPLAGSYEQYF. The CDR3 DNA sequence: TGTGCCAGCAGCCCCCTGGCGGGGTCCTACGAGCAGTACTTC.

Regarding this clone: The identical CDR3 is also encoded by other nucleotide sequences in the sample. The chain couples TRBV30 to TRBJ1-2; D unclear. The CDR3 covers 12 residues. CDR1 is GTSNPN and CDR2 is SVGIG in the germline V gene (reference sequence). Trimming took 1 base from V and 2 from J, leaving 5 bases between them. The CDR3 reads CAWSGGNYGYTF. Here the CDR3 DNA reads TGTGCCTGGAGTGGAGGGAACTATGGCTACACCTTC.

The J gene is TRBJ1-3, the V gene TRBV5-1; D unclear. The CDR3 is made up of 14 amino acids. Trimming removed 0 bases from V and 0 bases from J, with 4 bases in between. CDR1 is SGHRS and CDR2 is YFSETQ in the germline V gene. This chain's CDR3 is CASSLGGSGNTIYF. CDR3 nucleotides: TGCGCCAGCAGCTTGGGTGGCTCTGGAAACACCATATATTTT.

This chain connects TRBV28 to TRBJ2-1; D is possibly TRBD2 (7 bases). The CDR3 is 15 amino acids. Trimming left V 1 base short and J 7 bases short, with 14 bases between. The V gene's germline CDR1 is MDHEN and CDR2 SYDVKM. CDR3 loop: CASSLLGGGRNEQFF. CDR3 DNA: TGTGCCAGCAGTTTATTAGGGGGGGGCCGGAATGAGCAGTTCTTC. Combining the CDR3 with reference TRBV28 and TRBJ2-1 gives the whole variable domain DVKVTQSSRYLVKRTGEKVFLECVQDMDHENMFWYRQDPGLGLRLIYFSYDVKMKEKGDIPEGYSVSREKKERFSLILESASTNQTSMYLCASSLLGGGRNEQFFGPGTRLTVL.

CDR3 residues: CASSLGDRGVNQPQHF. In DNA form, the CDR3 reads TGTGCCAGCAGCTTAGGGGACAGGGGCGTAAATCAGCCCCAGCATTTT. The chain employs TRBV7-2 and TRBJ1-5; 10 bases align to TRBD1. This CDR3 comprises 16 residues. Germline loops: CDR1 SGHTA, CDR2 FQGNSA. V shed 1 base, J shed 4 bases, and the junction held 4 bases outside the gene matches.

The chain links TRBV5-6 to TRBJ2-5, with TRBD2 matching over 7 bases. This CDR3 spans 15 amino acids. After removal of 4 bases from V and 1 base from J, the junction contained 7 bases not matched to a gene. Germline V lookup: CDR1 SGHDT, CDR2 YYEEEE. The CDR3 nucleotides are TGTGCCAGCAGCCGAACGGGAGGCCCCCAAGAGACCCAGTACTTC. Amino acids: CASSRTGGPQETQYF.

This sequence joins TRBV6-5 and TRBJ1-5; D is perhaps TRBD1 (5 bases). Germline V gene lookup returns CDR1 MNHEY and CDR2 SVGAGI. V was pared by 0 bases and J by 3 bases, with 6 bases between. This CDR3 is 14 amino acids long. Here the CDR3 DNA reads TGTGCCAGCAGTTACTCGGGGCTCAATCAGCCCCAGCATTTT. It specifies CASSYSGLNQPQHF.

The V and J genes are TRBV10-2 and TRBJ2-2; the D gene is possibly TRBD1 (5 bases). Germline-derived CDR1 and CDR2 are WSHSY and SAAADI. This CDR3 is 14 amino acids long. V lost 7 bases to trimming and J lost 1 base, with 10 bases between them. CDR3 DNA: TGCGCCAGCAAGGATCAGGGGAACACCGGGGAGCTGTTTTTT. It specifies CASKDQGNTGELFF.

V gene TRBV11-2 combines with J gene TRBJ2-2; 7 bases are shared with TRBD1. CDR3 length equals 15 residues. The germline V gene encodes CDR1 SGHAT and CDR2 FQNNGV. V was clipped by 4 bases and J by 5 bases; unmatched bases: 7. CDR3 sequence (DNA): TGTGCCAGCAGCTCCTCTAGGGGGCGTACCGGGGAGCTGTTTTTT. Encoded protein: CASSSSRGRTGELFF.

The chain uses TRBV10-3 and TRBJ2-7, with D maybe TRBD1 (6 bases). The CDR3 has 14 amino acids. V was clipped by 6 bases and J by 6 bases, with 18 bases between them. The V gene's germline CDR1 is ENHRY and CDR2 SYGVKD. The chain's CDR3 is CAIRKPSDSLEQYF. CDR3 nucleotide sequence: TGTGCCATCAGGAAACCCTCGGACAGCCTCGAGCAGTACTTC.

The chain couples TRBV5-4 to TRBJ1-4; 8 bases are shared with TRBD1. The germline CDR1 and CDR2 sequences are SGHNT and YYREEE (reference sequence). V dropped 3 bases and J dropped 3; count of bases not matched to a gene: 4. The CDR3 loop spans 15 amino acids. The CDR3 protein is CASSSRTGSNEKLFF. The CDR3 DNA is TGTGCCAGCAGCTCAAGGACAGGGTCTAATGAAAAACTGTTTTTT.

The genes are TRBV5-1 and TRBJ2-3; tentatively, D is TRBD1 (6 bases). V lost 0 bases, J lost 4 bases, and 9 bases lay in between. CDR1 is SGHRS and CDR2 is YFSETQ in the germline V gene. This CDR3 has 14 amino acids. DNA for the CDR3: TGCGCCAGCAGCTTGGGAGGGGGAGCAGATACGCAGTATTTT. It yields the protein CASSLGGGADTQYF.

The chain is built from TRBV25-1 and TRBJ1-3; D remains unclear. Germline assignment: CDR1 MGHDK and CDR2 SYGVNS. V shed 3 bases and J shed 4 bases, with 16 bases lying between them. This CDR3 is built from 16 residues. The CDR3 sequence: CASSDSRSQNGNTIYF. CDR3 nucleotides: TGTGCCAGCAGTGATTCCAGAAGTCAAAACGGAAACACCATATATTTT.

V gene TRBV4-1 combines with J gene TRBJ1-1; possibly TRBD1 for D (5 bases). The CDR3 runs to 13 residues. Germline CDR1 reads MGHRA; CDR2 reads YSYEKL. Trimming removed 1 base at V and 4 bases at J, with 7 bases between. The DNA for the CDR3 is TGCGCCAGCAGCCAAGCGGGGCTCACTGAAGCTTTCTTT. Translating it yields CASSQAGLTEAFF.

This clone was seen just once. The chain employs TRBV5-1 and TRBJ2-5; TRBD1 matches 10 bases. Trimming removed 4 bases from V and 5 bases from J; junction bases left unmatched: 11. There are 16 residues in the CDR3. Germline CDR1 is SGHRS and CDR2 is YFSETQ. CDR3 protein: CASSVTRTGGGETQYF. The CDR3 region has the DNA TGCGCCAGCAGCGTGACCCGGACAGGGGGAGGGGAGACCCAGTACTTC.

This clone showed up just a few times. In DNA form, the CDR3 reads TGCGCCAGCAGCTTGGAAGGACGCTGGATGTCTTATGGTGGCTACACCTTC. Translated: CASSLEGRWMSYGGYTF. The chain recombines TRBV5-1 with TRBJ1-2; D is unclear. V was cut by 0 bases and J by 7 bases, with 22 bases left in between. The CDR3 length is 17 residues. Germline V gene lookup returns CDR1 SGHRS and CDR2 YFSETQ.

V and J are TRBV14 and TRBJ2-1, with 13 positions matching TRBD2. Germline lookup yields CDR1 SGHDN and CDR2 FVKESK. This CDR3 comprises 18 residues. The ends lost 0 bases at V and 2 bases at J; junction bases unmatched: 4. CDR3 bases: TGTGCCAGCAGCCAAGACCCTACTAGCGGGGGGGCCTACAATGAGCAGTTCTTC. Translating gives CASSQDPTSGGAYNEQFF.